Listed here are 28 T cell receptor beta chains from one sample, sequenced in a study of Ad26.COV2.S vaccination and SARS-CoV-2 variants (dated by TCRdb to 2020 to 2022). Libraries were constructed by the immunoSEQ multiplex PCR assay. Here the immuneACCESS table is served through TCRdb, limited to in-frame sequences with V and J called. Missing clones are a known gap in these copies; in checked studies unresolved V genes cover under half, and the rest lacks a known reason. The sample includes 500,000 or so clones, with approximately 92% observed a single time. 2.5% of the sample goes to the ten largest clones. The treatment or condition label, read with the paper, signifies: some 19 received Ad26.COV2.S at low or high dose, single or two shots; a few received placebo; per-sample allocation not given. Repertoires of vaccine and placebo recipients were sequenced from samples taken on day 63 after the first injection.

Specimen: peripheral blood, collected in a trial of Ad26.COV2.S vaccine versus placebo. These receptors all stem from a person between 18 and 59 years old who received the Ad26.COV2.S COVID-19 vaccine or a placebo.

This chain uses TRBV7-2 with TRBJ2-3; 8 bases line up with TRBD2. From germline, CDR1 is SGHTA and CDR2 FQGNSA. J lost 9 bases, V lost 1 base, and 9 bases had no gene match. The length of the CDR3 is 15 residues. In DNA, the CDR3 is TGTGCCAGCAGCTTAGACGGCGGGAGGCCGAGAACGCAGTATTTT. Its translation: CASSLDGGRPRTQYF.

V is TRBV13 and J is TRBJ2-5; D is unresolved. Looked up from germline, CDR1 is PRHDT and CDR2 is FYEKMQ (reference sequence). With 5 bases removed from V and 0 bases from J, the gap between germline ends came to 7 bases. The CDR3 runs 13 residues. The CDR3 reads CASSDVYQETQYF. The CDR3 DNA reads as TGTGCCAGCAGCGATGTGTACCAAGAGACCCAGTACTTC.

The rearrangement joins TRBV24-1 to TRBJ2-3, with a weak D call TRBD1 (6 bases). The CDR3 covers 15 residues. Trimming cost V 3 bases and J 2 bases, with 11 bases left between them. Germline CDR1 is KGHDR and CDR2 is SFDVKD. CDR3 loop: CATSDPRGPTDTQYF. Here the CDR3 DNA reads TGTGCCACCAGTGATCCCAGGGGACCCACAGATACGCAGTATTTT.

The rearrangement joins TRBV6-2 or TRBV6-3 to TRBJ1-2; D is possibly TRBD1 (5 bases). From germline, CDR1 is MNHEY and CDR2 SVGEGT. CDR3 size: 13 residues. Trimming removed 5 bases from V and 3 bases from J, with 10 bases in between. CDR3 region: CASSQGEYYGYTF. The CDR3 coding sequence is TGTGCCAGCAGTCAAGGGGAATACTATGGCTACACCTTC.

The V and J genes are TRBV9 and TRBJ1-5, with a tentative D call TRBD1 (6 bases). CDR1 and CDR2 (germline): SGDLS, YYNGEE. The ends were cut back, 2 bases at V and 3 bases at J, with 12 bases in the middle. There are 15 residues in the CDR3. In DNA form, the CDR3 reads TGTGCCAGCAGCGTTACCGGGGGCCTCAATCAGCCCCAGCATTTT. It is translated as CASSVTGGLNQPQHF.

This rearrangement joins TRBV2 to TRBJ2-2, with D maybe TRBD2 (6 bases). Trimming took 2 bases from V and 1 from J, leaving 17 bases between them. Germline V gene data show CDR1 as SNHLY and CDR2 as FYNNEI. The CDR3 has 18 residues. The CDR3 DNA reads as TGTGCCAGCAGTGAAAAGGGACTCGGTCTCGGGAACACCGGGGAGCTGTTTTTT. Its protein is CASSEKGLGLGNTGELFF. Complete variable domain (other parts from reference TRBV2 and TRBJ2-2): EPEVTQTPSHQVTQMGQEVILRCVPISNHLYFYWYRQILGQKVEFLVSFYNNEISEKSEIFDDQFSVERPDGSNFTLKIRSTKLEDSAMYFCASSEKGLGLGNTGELFFGEGSRLTVL.

This chain joins TRBV3-1 (or the pseudogene TRBV3-2) and TRBJ2-1; TRBD1 agrees at 8 bases. Germline CDR1 LGHDT, CDR2 YNNKEL (reference sequence). The CDR3 loop spans 15 amino acids. Trimming cost V 5 bases and J 0 bases; bases outside gene matches: 3. CDR3 loop: CASSWDRSSYNEQFF. The CDR3 region has the DNA TGTGCCAGCAGCTGGGACAGGAGCTCCTACAATGAGCAGTTCTTC.

This clone is a singleton in its sample. This chain links TRBV24-1 with TRBJ1-4; D gene ambiguous. Germline V gene lookup returns CDR1 KGHDR and CDR2 SFDVKD. V dropped 2 bases and J dropped 7 bases, with 7 bases sitting between them. This CDR3 contains 13 residues. The CDR3 loop reads CATSDSRSEKLFF. DNA of the CDR3: TGTGCCACCAGTGATTCGAGGAGTGAAAAACTGTTTTTT.

This clone occurred a few times. This rearrangement joins TRBV14 to TRBJ2-2; a possible D gene is TRBD2 (6 bases). The CDR3 spans 16 residues. CDR1 and CDR2 from the germline V gene are SGHDN and FVKESK. Trimming shortened V by 4 bases and J by 2 bases, and 14 bases separated the two germline ends. The CDR3 loop reads CASSRGARINTGELFF. The CDR3 nucleotides read TGTGCCAGCAGCCGCGGGGCAAGGATTAACACCGGGGAGCTGTTTTTT.

CDR3 in DNA: TGTGCCAGCAGCCAACTAGGCGGGGGCTATGAGCAGTTCTTC. Its translation is CASSQLGGGYEQFF. V usage is TRBV3-1 (or the pseudogene TRBV3-2) and J usage is TRBJ2-1, with D possibly TRBD2 on 7 matching bases. The CDR3 is 14 amino acids. The germline V gene encodes CDR1 LGHDT and CDR2 YNNKEL (reference sequence). Deletions cut 2 bases from V and 8 bases from J, with 13 bases between.

The chain recombines TRBV2 with TRBJ2-5; D gene uncertain. The CDR3 has 13 amino acids. Looked up from germline, CDR1 is SNHLY and CDR2 is FYNNEI. Trimming left V 4 bases short and J 1 base short, with 7 bases between. In nucleotides, the CDR3 is TGTGCCAGCAGTGGCCGGGCCCAAGAGACCCAGTACTTC. Its translation is CASSGRAQETQYF. The whole variable domain, filled in from reference TRBV2 and TRBJ2-5, reads EPEVTQTPSHQVTQMGQEVILRCVPISNHLYFYWYRQILGQKVEFLVSFYNNEISEKSEIFDDQFSVERPDGSNFTLKIRSTKLEDSAMYFCASSGRAQETQYFGPGTRLLVL.

In DNA, the CDR3 is TGTGCCAGCAGCACCCGGGACGGCTACGAGCAGTACGTC. This codes for CASSTRDGYEQYV. The chain couples TRBV7-2 to TRBJ2-7; D assignment may be TRBD1 or TRBD2 (5 bases each). The germline V gene encodes CDR1 SGHTA and CDR2 FQGNSA. The V and J ends lost 5 bases and 3 bases respectively, with 11 bases between them. CDR3 size: 13 residues.

The chain joins TRBV9 to TRBJ1-2, with D hard to call. The CDR3 has 12 residues. Between the trimmed V and J ends, which lost 4 bases and 8 bases, there was a span of 12 bases. CDR1 is SGDLS, CDR2 YYNGEE, per germline. CDR3 sequence (DNA): TGTGCCAGCAGCATGATGGACCGGGGCTACACCTTC. Translation gives CASSMMDRGYTF. The whole variable domain, filled in from reference TRBV9 and TRBJ1-2, reads DSGVTQTPKHLITATGQRVTLRCSPRSGDLSVYWYQQSLDQGLQFLIQYYNGEERAKGNILERFSAQQFPDLHSELNLSSLELGDSALYFCASSMMDRGYTFGSGTRLTVV.

The rearrangement links TRBV5-4 to TRBJ2-3, with D uncertain. Germline V lookup: CDR1 SGHNT, CDR2 YYREEE (reference sequence). This CDR3 contains 12 residues. Trimming stripped 0 bases from V and 5 bases from J, with 4 bases between. As DNA, the CDR3 is TGTGCCAGCAGCTTGGGGCGAGATACGCAGTATTTT. Its translation is CASSLGRDTQYF.

Here the CDR3 reads CASSWGQGQEQYF. CDR3 nucleotide sequence: TGCGCCAGCAGCTGGGGACAGGGGCAGGAGCAGTACTTC. The chain is built from TRBV5-1 and TRBJ2-7; the match to TRBD1 covers 10 bases. V lost 3 bases, J lost 7 bases, and 4 bases stayed unmatched. The CDR3 spans 13 residues. The germline gives CDR1 SGHRS, CDR2 YFSETQ.

The chain couples TRBV6-1 to TRBJ2-3; D is possibly TRBD2 (5 bases). Trimming removed 2 bases from V and 2 bases from J, with 11 bases in between. CDR1 and CDR2 (germline): MNHNS, SASEGT. The CDR3 consists of 15 residues. CDR3 sequence: CASSEWPGTTDTQYF. CDR3 DNA: TGTGCCAGCAGTGAATGGCCGGGAACCACAGATACGCAGTATTTT.

The CDR3 spells CASSQELGEWSNQPQHF. The CDR3, as DNA: TGCGCCAGCAGCCAAGAATTGGGGGAGTGGAGCAATCAGCCCCAGCATTTT. The gene calls are TRBV4-3 and TRBJ1-5; tentatively, D is TRBD1 (5 bases). This CDR3 spans 17 amino acids. Trimming shortened V by 0 bases and J by 1 base, and 13 bases separated the two germline ends. The germline CDR1 and CDR2 sequences are LGHNA and YSLEER.

V gene TRBV9 combines with J gene TRBJ1-2; D perhaps matches TRBD1 (5 bases). The germline V and J ends were trimmed by 1 base and 8 bases, with 12 bases remaining between them. The CDR3 runs to 13 residues. Per germline, CDR1 SGDLS and CDR2 YYNGEE. The chain's CDR3 is CASSVRQGGGYTF. The DNA of the CDR3 is TGTGCCAGCAGCGTACGCCAGGGCGGCGGCTACACCTTC.

The rearrangement joins TRBV7-2 to TRBJ2-7, with 9 bases fitting TRBD1. Germline CDR1 reads SGHTA; CDR2 reads FQGNSA. This CDR3 contains 17 residues. V dropped 4 bases and J dropped 0; count of bases not matched to a gene: 10. The CDR3 here is CASSYSFRTGDSYEQYF. DNA of the CDR3: TGTGCCAGCAGCTACAGCTTCAGGACAGGGGACTCCTACGAGCAGTACTTC.

The gene calls are TRBV19 and TRBJ1-2; D unresolved. V was pared by 1 base and J by 3 bases, with 12 bases between. This CDR3 comprises 15 residues. Germline V lookup: CDR1 LNHDA, CDR2 SQIVND (reference sequence). The CDR3 spells CASSIVRPRDYGYTF. The CDR3 DNA is TGTGCCAGTAGTATAGTGAGGCCTCGGGACTATGGCTACACCTTC.

The chain joins TRBV28 to TRBJ2-2; 14 nucleotides align to TRBD2. Per germline, CDR1 MDHEN and CDR2 SYDVKM. The CDR3 loop spans 20 amino acids. Losses at the gene ends were 10 bases for V and 0 bases for J; bases not matched to a gene: 16. The CDR3 DNA reads TGTGCCATCCCTGGGAGGGGGGGACTAGCGGGAGAGACGAACACCGGGGAGCTGTTTTTT. Its translation is CAIPGRGGLAGETNTGELFF.

The V gene is TRBV27, the J gene TRBJ1-6; the D gene is possibly TRBD1 (6 bases). The length of the CDR3 is 15 residues. The germline V gene has CDR1 MNHEY and CDR2 SMNVEV (reference sequence). The V gene lost 4 bases and the J gene lost 7 bases, with 14 bases spanning the gap. Here the CDR3 DNA reads TGTGCCAGCAGTTCCGACAGGTTCTCAAATTCACCCCTCCACTTT. This codes for CASSSDRFSNSPLHF.

V usage is TRBV28 and J usage is TRBJ2-7, with D tentatively TRBD1 (5 bases). Deletions cut 10 bases from V and 0 bases from J, with 13 bases between. The CDR3 is 13 amino acids. Germline lookup yields CDR1 MDHEN and CDR2 SYDVKM. The CDR3 loop reads CATLGPGSYEQYV. The DNA of the CDR3 is TGTGCCACCCTGGGGCCGGGCTCCTACGAGCAGTACGTC.

The chain couples TRBV5-1 to TRBJ1-2; 7 positions match TRBD1. The CDR3 has 15 residues. V was pared by 3 bases and J by 8 bases, with 13 bases of the junction left unmatched. The germline gives CDR1 SGHRS, CDR2 YFSETQ. The CDR3 region has the DNA TGCGCCAGCAGCTGGTCCGGGACAGCCAATTGGGGCTACACCTTC. The encoded protein is CASSWSGTANWGYTF.

This chain joins TRBV6-2 or TRBV6-3 and TRBJ1-2; no clear D. Germline CDR1 and CDR2: MNHEY and SVGEGT. CDR3 length equals 12 residues. Trimming cost V 2 bases and J 8 bases, with 9 bases left between them. As DNA, the CDR3 is TGTGCCAGCAGTTACAACGGTGTGGGCTACACCTTC. This translates into CASSYNGVGYTF.

The chain uses TRBV7-8 and TRBJ2-3; 8 nucleotides line up with TRBD2. The CDR3 runs 16 residues. The V segment lost 1 base and the J segment 2 bases; nucleotides outside the gene matches: 5. Germline CDR1 and CDR2: SGHVS and FQNEAQ. CDR3: CASSLVSGRDTDTQYF. The DNA for the CDR3 is TGTGCCAGCAGCTTAGTCTCCGGGAGGGACACAGATACGCAGTATTTT.

This chain links TRBV9 with TRBJ1-1, with D perhaps TRBD1 (6 bases). The CDR3 has 13 residues. The germline CDR1 and CDR2 sequences are SGDLS and YYNGEE. Trimming cost V 1 base and J 7 bases, with 11 bases left between them. The CDR3 reads CASSVLFRGEAFF. Here the CDR3 DNA reads TGTGCCAGCAGCGTACTTTTCAGGGGTGAAGCTTTCTTT.

The rearrangement links TRBV4-1 to TRBJ1-3; D gene unclear. The CDR3 runs 13 residues. CDR1 and CDR2 (germline): MGHRA, YSYEKL. V shed 4 bases and J shed 2 bases, with 6 bases lying between them. CDR3 coding DNA: TGCGCCAGCAGCCGAATGGCTGGAAACACCATATATTTT. It codes for CASSRMAGNTIYF.